A selection of T cell receptor beta chains follows, all from one sample in a study of CD8 T cells in ankylosing spondylitis. TCRdb reanalysed the 5' RACE reads using MiXCR and keeps one entry per CDR3 protein. The table shows under 300,000 distinct CDR3 sequences, with 18% occurring only once. Sequencing was performed on blood, either unsorted or a sorted T cell fraction (not recorded which). Receptors originate from a male donor with ankylosing spondylitis or in good health (not recorded which). The CDR3 runs from the conserved cysteine through the conserved F or W. The D gene is left open where the match is weak. Where a row states a size, it is once, few, many or the class of an expanded clone; other rows omit it.

many	-	TRBV6-1	TRBJ2-5	CASSTFLGETQYF	TGTGCCAGCAGCACCTTCCTAGGAGAGACCCAGTACTTC
few	-	TRBV3-1	TRBJ2-1	CASSQDWGKQFF	TGTGCCAGCAGCCAAGATTGGGGGAAGCAGTTCTTC
-	TRBD2	TRBV9	TRBJ2-7	CASSANERGYEQYF	TGTGCCAGCAGCGCTAACGAGCGGGGTTACGAGCAGTACTTC
-	-	TRBV11-1	TRBJ2-3	CASSFISDTQYF	TGTGCCAGCAGCTTTATCTCGGATACGCAGTATTTT
-	TRBD2	TRBV28	TRBJ2-7	CASRSPGLASYEQYF	TGTGCCAGCAGGTCCCCGGGACTAGCGAGCTACGAGCAGTACTTC
many	-	TRBV4-2	TRBJ2-7	CASSQTGLTYEQYF	TGTGCCAGCAGCCAAACAGGCCTGACTTACGAGCAGTACTTC
-	-	TRBV4-1	TRBJ2-3	CASSQEKYTDTQYF	TGCGCCAGCAGCCAAGAGAAGTACACAGATACGCAGTATTTT
few	TRBD1	TRBV29-1	TRBJ1-2	CSVVQGANYGYTF	TGCAGCGTTGTACAGGGGGCCAACTATGGCTACACCTTC
many	-	TRBV9	TRBJ2-2	CASSGRRNTGELFF	TGTGCCAGCAGCGGACGGCGGAACACCGGGGAGCTGTTTTTT
few	-	TRBV12-3/TRBV12-4	TRBJ2-7	CASRATGREYEQYF	TGTGCCAGCAGGGCCACAGGGCGCGAGTACGAGCAGTACTTC
-	-	TRBV21-1	TRBJ1-5	CASSKGRGSLNQPQHF	TGTGCCAGCAGCAAAGGGCGGGGTAGTCTAAATCAGCCCCAGCATTTT
many	-	TRBV6-5	TRBJ2-7	CASTYEQYF	TGTGCCAGCACGTACGAGCAGTACTTC
many	-	TRBV29-1	TRBJ2-2	CSVEGVGELFF	TGCAGCGTTGAAGGCGTCGGGGAGCTGTTTTTT
-	TRBD2	TRBV11-1	TRBJ2-3	CASSLAPSGSTDTQYF	TGTGCCAGCAGCTTAGCCCCTAGCGGGAGTACAGATACGCAGTATTTT
many	-	TRBV3-1	TRBJ2-5	CASSQEGVSASQETQYF	TGTGCCAGCAGCCAAGAGGGGGTTTCGGCTAGCCAAGAGACCCAGTACTTC
-	TRBD2	TRBV5-1	TRBJ2-1	CASSPSGTSYYNEQFF	TGCGCCAGCAGCCCCTCCGGGACTAGCTATTACAATGAGCAGTTCTTC
few	TRBD2	TRBV29-1	TRBJ2-7	CSVEAPAGRSYEQYF	TGCAGCGTTGAGGCCCCAGCGGGGCGAAGCTACGAGCAGTACTTC
many	-	TRBV7-8	TRBJ2-3	CASSLSTGASTDTQYF	TGTGCCAGCAGCTTAAGTACGGGGGCTAGCACAGATACGCAGTATTTT
few	TRBD2	TRBV11-1	TRBJ2-7	CASSLRGPTSGRSSYEQYF	TGTGCCAGCAGCTTAAGGGGACCCACTAGCGGGAGGTCCTCCTACGAGCAGTACTTC
-	TRBD1	TRBV5-1	TRBJ1-4	CASSLTGGGEKLFF	TGCGCCAGCAGCTTGACAGGGGGCGGCGAAAAACTGTTTTTT
few	TRBD1	TRBV6-1	TRBJ2-5	CASRGDREETQYF	TGTGCCAGCCGCGGGGACAGGGAAGAGACCCAGTACTTC
few	TRBD1	TRBV4-1	TRBJ2-5	CASSLWVGQGEETQYF	TGCGCCAGCAGCCTCTGGGTGGGACAGGGGGAAGAGACCCAGTACTTC
few	TRBD1	TRBV27	TRBJ2-7	CASSMTGGFYEQYF	TGTGCCAGCAGTATGACAGGGGGCTTCTACGAGCAGTACTTC
-	TRBD2	TRBV4-3	TRBJ2-7	CASSQEALAGNYEQYF	TGCGCCAGCAGCCAAGAGGCACTAGCGGGCAACTACGAGCAGTACTTC
many	TRBD2	TRBV10-3	TRBJ2-7	CAISLSGLPSYEQYF	TGTGCCATCAGCCTTAGCGGGCTACCCTCCTACGAGCAGTACTTC
-	-	TRBV27	TRBJ2-1	CASSSGISEQFF	TGTGCCAGCAGTTCCGGGATCAGTGAGCAGTTCTTC
few	TRBD2	TRBV3-1	TRBJ2-5	CASSQVGLALGETQYF	TGTGCCAGCAGCCAAGTGGGACTAGCGTTAGGAGAGACCCAGTACTTC
-	-	TRBV6-9	TRBJ2-5	CASTPGMAGEETQYF	TGTGCCAGCACTCCCGGGATGGCAGGGGAAGAGACCCAGTACTTC
-	-	TRBV7-3	TRBJ2-5	CASSLDYLGETQYF	TGTGCCAGCAGCTTAGACTATTTAGGGGAGACCCAGTACTTC
-	TRBD1	TRBV10-3	TRBJ2-6	CAISDTGGSGANVLTF	TGTGCCATCAGTGACACAGGGGGCTCTGGGGCCAACGTCCTGACTTTC
many	-	TRBV27	TRBJ2-7	CASSLDPSWSYEQYF	TGTGCCAGCAGTTTAGACCCTAGCTGGTCTTACGAGCAGTACTTC
many	-	TRBV28	TRBJ2-1	CASEFSDSYNEQFF	TGTGCCAGCGAGTTTTCGGACTCCTACAATGAGCAGTTCTTC
few	-	TRBV12-5	TRBJ2-5	CASGFSYEETQYF	TGTGCTAGTGGTTTTTCCTACGAAGAGACCCAGTACTTC
-	-	TRBV12-3/TRBV12-4	TRBJ1-2	CASSSGQFYGYTF	TGTGCCAGCAGTTCGGGGCAGTTCTATGGCTACACCTTC
few	-	TRBV20-1	TRBJ2-7	CSARPLTGGEQYF	TGCAGTGCTAGACCCCTGACGGGCGGCGAGCAGTACTTC
-	-	TRBV29-1	TRBJ1-2	CSVEPENYYGYTF	TGCAGCGTTGAGCCCGAGAACTACTATGGCTACACCTTC
few	TRBD2	TRBV6-2/TRBV6-3	TRBJ2-7	CASSYSGTSAYEQYF	TGTGCCAGCAGTTACTCCGGGACTAGTGCCTACGAGCAGTACTTC
few	-	TRBV4-1	TRBJ2-5	CASSQLETQYF	TGCGCCAGCAGCCAATTAGAGACCCAGTACTTC
few	-	TRBV20-1	TRBJ2-2	CSARGLGSGETGELFF	TGCAGTGCTAGAGGTCTCGGGTCAGGGGAAACCGGGGAGCTGTTTTTT
few	TRBD2	TRBV4-1	TRBJ2-7	CASSFGLAGVGEQYF	TGCGCCAGCAGCTTCGGACTAGCGGGAGTTGGCGAGCAGTACTTC
few	-	TRBV7-9	TRBJ2-7	CASSSSLTGLGQLKYF	TGTGCCAGCAGCTCGTCGCTTACAGGGTTGGGCCAGTTAAAGTACTTC
-	TRBD1	TRBV11-2	TRBJ2-2	CASRWDRGQFTGELFF	TGTGCCAGCAGGTGGGACAGGGGGCAGTTCACCGGGGAGCTGTTTTTT
many	-	TRBV4-3	TRBJ1-6	CASSQDRLQGYNSPLHF	TGCGCCAGCAGCCAAGATAGGCTACAGGGTTATAATTCACCCCTCCACTTT
few	TRBD2	TRBV15	TRBJ2-7	CATSSMSGSSYEQYF	TGTGCCACCAGCAGTATGAGCGGGAGCTCGTACGAGCAGTACTTC
few	TRBD2	TRBV7-9	TRBJ2-3	CASSLAGLADTDTQYF	TGTGCCAGCAGCTTAGCCGGACTAGCGGACACAGATACGCAGTATTTT
many	-	TRBV24-1	TRBJ2-1	CATSEHNNEQFF	TGTGCCACCAGTGAGCACAACAATGAGCAGTTCTTC
-	TRBD1	TRBV29-1	TRBJ2-5	CSVLGQVNHQETQYF	TGCAGCGTTTTGGGACAGGTGAATCACCAAGAGACCCAGTACTTC
few	TRBD2	TRBV29-1	TRBJ2-2	CSVEDPGTSGRAFGELFF	TGCAGCGTTGAAGATCCCGGGACTAGCGGGAGGGCCTTCGGGGAGCTGTTTTTT
-	-	TRBV6-5	TRBJ2-6	CASSYSIGLSGANVLTF	TGTGCCAGCAGTTACTCGATCGGACTTTCTGGGGCCAACGTCCTGACTTTC
-	-	TRBV12-3/TRBV12-4	TRBJ2-7	CASSMGPPNEQYF	TGTGCCAGCAGTATGGGACCCCCCAACGAGCAGTACTTC
-	-	TRBV2	TRBJ2-2	CASSEMGIRGTGELFF	TGTGCCAGCAGTGAGATGGGCATCAGGGGCACCGGGGAGCTGTTTTTT
many	-	TRBV12-3/TRBV12-4	TRBJ2-7	CASSPGPYEQYF	TGTGCCAGCAGTCCGGGCCCCTACGAGCAGTACTTC
-	TRBD1	TRBV29-1	TRBJ2-7	CSAQPGQGELEQYF	TGCAGCGCCCAGCCGGGACAGGGGGAACTCGAGCAGTACTTC
few	TRBD2	TRBV20-1	TRBJ2-1	CSARDLREAPRVEQFF	TGCAGTGCTAGAGATTTGCGGGAGGCCCCGCGGGTTGAGCAGTTCTTC
few	TRBD2	TRBV29-1	TRBJ2-1	CSVAGLENEQFF	TGCAGCGTTGCGGGACTAGAAAATGAGCAGTTCTTC
-	TRBD2	TRBV4-3	TRBJ2-2	CASRLAVNTGELFF	TGCGCCAGCAGGCTAGCGGTGAACACCGGGGAGCTGTTTTTT
-	-	TRBV9	TRBJ2-7	CASSGATSARPYEQYF	TGTGCCAGCAGCGGCGCCACGAGCGCGAGGCCCTACGAGCAGTACTTC
-	-	TRBV5-1	TRBJ2-3	CASSLVAEITDTQYF	TGCGCCAGCAGCTTGGTTGCGGAGATCACAGATACGCAGTATTTT
-	TRBD2	TRBV20-1	TRBJ2-3	CSARDLRLAGGKVTQYF	TGCAGTGCTAGAGATCTCCGACTAGCGGGAGGAAAGGTTACGCAGTATTTT
few	-	TRBV29-1	TRBJ2-2	CSATSNRAPNAGELFF	TGCAGCGCTACGTCCAACAGGGCCCCCAACGCCGGGGAGCTGTTTTTT